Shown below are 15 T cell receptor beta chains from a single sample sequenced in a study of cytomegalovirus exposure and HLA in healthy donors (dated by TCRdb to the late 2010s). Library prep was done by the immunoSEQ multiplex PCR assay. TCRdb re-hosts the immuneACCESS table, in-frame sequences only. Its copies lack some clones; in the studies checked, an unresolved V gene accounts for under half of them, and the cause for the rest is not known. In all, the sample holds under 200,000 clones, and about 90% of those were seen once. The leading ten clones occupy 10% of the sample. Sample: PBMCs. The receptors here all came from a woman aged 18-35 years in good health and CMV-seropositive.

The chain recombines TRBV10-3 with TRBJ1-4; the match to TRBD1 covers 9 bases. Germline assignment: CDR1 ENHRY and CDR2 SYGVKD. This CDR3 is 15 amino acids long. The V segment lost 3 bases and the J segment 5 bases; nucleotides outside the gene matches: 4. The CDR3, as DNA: TGTGCCATCAGTGACGCGACAGGGGGGAATGAAAAACTGTTTTTT. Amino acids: CAISDATGGNEKLFF.

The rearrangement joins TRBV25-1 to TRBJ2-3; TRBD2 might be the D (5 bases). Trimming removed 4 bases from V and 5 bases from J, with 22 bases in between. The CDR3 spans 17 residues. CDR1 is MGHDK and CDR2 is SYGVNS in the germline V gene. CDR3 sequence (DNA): TGTGCCAGCAGTGCTCCTATTGGTTTTGTAGGAGGAGATACGCAGTATTTT. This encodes CASSAPIGFVGGDTQYF.

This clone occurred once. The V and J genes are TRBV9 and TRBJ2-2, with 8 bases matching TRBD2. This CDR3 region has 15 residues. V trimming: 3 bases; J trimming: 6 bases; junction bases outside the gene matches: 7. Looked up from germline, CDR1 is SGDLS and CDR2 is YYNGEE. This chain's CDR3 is CASSAPGGFSGELFF. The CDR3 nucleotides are TGTGCCAGCAGCGCCCCGGGAGGGTTTTCCGGGGAGCTGTTTTTT.

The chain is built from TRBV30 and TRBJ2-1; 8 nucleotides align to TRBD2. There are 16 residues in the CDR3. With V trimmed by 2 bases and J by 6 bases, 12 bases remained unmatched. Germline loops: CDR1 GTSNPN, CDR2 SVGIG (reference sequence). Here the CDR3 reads CAWSPIQGLEFNEQFF. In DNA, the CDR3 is TGTGCCTGGAGTCCAATCCAGGGACTAGAATTCAATGAGCAGTTCTTC.

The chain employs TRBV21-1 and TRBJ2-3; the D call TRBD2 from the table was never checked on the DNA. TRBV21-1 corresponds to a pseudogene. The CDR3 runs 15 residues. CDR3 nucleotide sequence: TGTGCCAGCAGCAAAATGGGGGCTAGCGGAGATACGCAGTATTTT. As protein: CASSKMGASGDTQYF.

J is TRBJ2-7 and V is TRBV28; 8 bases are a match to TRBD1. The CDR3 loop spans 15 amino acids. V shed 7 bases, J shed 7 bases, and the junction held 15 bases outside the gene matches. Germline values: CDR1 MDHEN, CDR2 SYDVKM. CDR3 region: CASIPGGTGLWEQYF. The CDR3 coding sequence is TGTGCCAGCATCCCCGGAGGGACAGGATTGTGGGAGCAGTACTTC.

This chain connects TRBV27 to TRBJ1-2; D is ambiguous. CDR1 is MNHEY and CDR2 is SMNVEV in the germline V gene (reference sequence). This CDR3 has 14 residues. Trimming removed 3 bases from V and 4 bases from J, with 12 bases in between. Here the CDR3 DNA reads TGTGCCAGCAGTTTTTCTGGGGAGGCCTATGGCTACACCTTC. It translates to CASSFSGEAYGYTF.

CDR3 nucleotides: TGCAGCGTTGCCCAGGGGGACACCGGGGAGCTGTTTTTT. Its protein product is CSVAQGDTGELFF. The rearrangement links TRBV29-1 to TRBJ2-2; the match to TRBD1 covers 7 bases. The CDR3 is made up of 13 amino acids. Trimming cost V 4 bases and J 3 bases; bases outside gene matches: 2. Looked up from germline, CDR1 is SQVTM and CDR2 is ANQGSEA.

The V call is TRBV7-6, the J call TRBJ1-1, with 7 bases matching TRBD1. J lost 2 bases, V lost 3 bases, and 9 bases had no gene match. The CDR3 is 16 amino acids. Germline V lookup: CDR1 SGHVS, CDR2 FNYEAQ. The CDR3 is CASSLDPGQLNTEAFF. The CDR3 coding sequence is TGTGCCAGCAGCTTGGATCCGGGACAGCTCAACACTGAAGCTTTCTTT.

The CDR3 here is CASKEREYFDEQFF. CDR3 sequence (DNA): TGTGCCAGCAAGGAGCGGGAGTATTTTGATGAGCAGTTCTTC. V gene TRBV27 combines with J gene TRBJ2-1; TRBD2 matches 8 bases. The CDR3 sequence is 14 residues long. Looked up from germline, CDR1 is MNHEY and CDR2 is SMNVEV (reference sequence). The trim removed 7 bases at V and 8 bases at J, leaving 10 bases unmatched.

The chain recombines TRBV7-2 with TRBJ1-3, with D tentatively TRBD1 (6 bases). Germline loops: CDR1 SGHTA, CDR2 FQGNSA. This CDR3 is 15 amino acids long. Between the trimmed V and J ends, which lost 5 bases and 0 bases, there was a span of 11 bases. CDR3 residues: CASSPDSGSGNTIYF. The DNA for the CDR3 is TGTGCCAGCAGCCCGGACAGTGGCTCTGGAAACACCATATATTTT.

The CDR3 DNA reads TGTGCCAGCAGCCCCAAGGGGATCACAGATACGCAGTATTTT. Its translation is CASSPKGITDTQYF. V usage is TRBV7-2 and J usage is TRBJ2-3; possible D gene TRBD1, 5 bases. The V gene's germline CDR1 is SGHTA and CDR2 FQGNSA. This CDR3 is built from 14 residues. Trimming took off 5 bases at V and 2 bases at J, with 11 bases between the two ends.

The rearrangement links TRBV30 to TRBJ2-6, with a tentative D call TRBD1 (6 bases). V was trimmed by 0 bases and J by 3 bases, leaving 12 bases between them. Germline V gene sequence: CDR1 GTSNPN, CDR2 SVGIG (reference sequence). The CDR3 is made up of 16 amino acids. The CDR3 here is CAWSVLGAGGANVLTF. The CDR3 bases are TGTGCCTGGAGTGTATTGGGGGCAGGTGGGGCCAACGTCCTGACTTTC.

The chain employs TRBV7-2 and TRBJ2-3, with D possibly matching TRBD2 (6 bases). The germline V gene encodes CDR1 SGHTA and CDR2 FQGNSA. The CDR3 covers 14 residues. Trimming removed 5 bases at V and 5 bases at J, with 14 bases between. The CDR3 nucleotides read TGTGCCAGCAGCGCCGGGAGTTCTAGAGATACGCAGTATTTT. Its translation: CASSAGSSRDTQYF. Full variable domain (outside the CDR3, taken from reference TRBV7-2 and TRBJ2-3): GAGVSQSPSNKVTEKGKDVELRCDPISGHTALYWYRQSLGQGLEFLIYFQGNSAPDKSGLPSDRFSAERTGGSVSTLTIQRTQQEDSAVYLCASSAGSSRDTQYFGPGTRLTVL.

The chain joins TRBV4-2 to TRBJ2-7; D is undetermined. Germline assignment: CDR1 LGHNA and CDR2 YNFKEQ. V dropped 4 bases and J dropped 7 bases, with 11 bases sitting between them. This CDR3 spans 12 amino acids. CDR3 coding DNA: TGTGCCAGCAGCCCCGGAGTTGGGGAGCAGTACTTC. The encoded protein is CASSPGVGEQYF.